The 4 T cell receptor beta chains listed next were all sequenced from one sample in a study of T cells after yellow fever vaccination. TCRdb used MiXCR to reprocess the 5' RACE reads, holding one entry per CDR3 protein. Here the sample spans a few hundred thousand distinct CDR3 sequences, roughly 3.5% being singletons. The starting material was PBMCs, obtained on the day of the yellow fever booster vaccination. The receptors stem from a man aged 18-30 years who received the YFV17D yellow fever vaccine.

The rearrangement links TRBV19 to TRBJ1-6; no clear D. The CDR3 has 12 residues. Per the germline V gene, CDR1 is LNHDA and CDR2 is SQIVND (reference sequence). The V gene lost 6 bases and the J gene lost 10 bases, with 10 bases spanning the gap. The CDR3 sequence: CASRKLSSPLHF. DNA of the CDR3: TGTGCCAGTAGGAAGTTGAGCTCACCCCTCCACTTT.

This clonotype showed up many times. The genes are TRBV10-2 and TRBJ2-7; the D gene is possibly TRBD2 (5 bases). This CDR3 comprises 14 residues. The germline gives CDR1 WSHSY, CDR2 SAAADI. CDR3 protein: CVTRAFPNSYEQYF. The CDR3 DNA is TGCGTCACGCGGGCGTTCCCGAATTCCTACGAGCAGTACTTC.

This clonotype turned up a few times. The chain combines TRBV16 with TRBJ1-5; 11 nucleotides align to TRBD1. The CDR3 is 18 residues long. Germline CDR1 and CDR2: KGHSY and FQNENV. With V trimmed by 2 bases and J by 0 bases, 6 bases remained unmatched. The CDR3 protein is CASSQRTGGPYSNQPQHF. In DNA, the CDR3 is TGTGCCAGCAGCCAACGGACAGGGGGCCCATATAGCAATCAGCCCCAGCATTTT. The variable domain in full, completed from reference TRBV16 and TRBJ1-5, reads GEEVAQTPKHLVRGEGQKAKLYCAPIKGHSYVFWYQQVLKNEFKFLISFQNENVFDETGMPKERFSAKCLPNSPCSLEIQATKLEDSAVYFCASSQRTGGPYSNQPQHFGDGTRLSIL.

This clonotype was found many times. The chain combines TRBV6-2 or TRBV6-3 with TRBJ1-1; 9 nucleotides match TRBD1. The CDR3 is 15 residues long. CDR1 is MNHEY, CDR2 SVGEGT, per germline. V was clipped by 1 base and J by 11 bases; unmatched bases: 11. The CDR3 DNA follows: TGTGCCAGCAGTTACTTCGGAACAGGGGGCGTGAGGGCTTTCTTT. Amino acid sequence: CASSYFGTGGVRAFF.